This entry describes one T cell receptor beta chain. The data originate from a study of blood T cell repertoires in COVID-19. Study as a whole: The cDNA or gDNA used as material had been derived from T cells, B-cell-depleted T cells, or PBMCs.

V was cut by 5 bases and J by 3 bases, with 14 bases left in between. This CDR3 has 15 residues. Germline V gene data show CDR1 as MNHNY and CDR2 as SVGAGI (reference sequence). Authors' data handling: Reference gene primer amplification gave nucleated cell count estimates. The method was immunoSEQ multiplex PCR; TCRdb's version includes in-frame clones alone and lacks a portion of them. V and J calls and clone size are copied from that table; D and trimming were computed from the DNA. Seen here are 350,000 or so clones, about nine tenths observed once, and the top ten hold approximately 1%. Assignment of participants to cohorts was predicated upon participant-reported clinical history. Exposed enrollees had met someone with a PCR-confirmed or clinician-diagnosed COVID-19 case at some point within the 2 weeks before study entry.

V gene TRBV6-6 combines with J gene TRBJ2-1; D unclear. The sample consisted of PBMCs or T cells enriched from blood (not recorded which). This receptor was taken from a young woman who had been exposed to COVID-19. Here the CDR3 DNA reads TGTGCCAGCAGTCTAAGCCTAGGCGACTACAATGAGCAGTTCTTC. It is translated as CASSLSLGDYNEQFF.